The source of this TCR beta chain is a study of T cell clones after liver transplantation. Study-level background: Patients counted as tolerant after at least one year off all immunosuppression, enzymes not exceeding twice normal.

Assay used: immunoSEQ multiplex PCR; TCRdb lists only in-frame clones, some missing. The table has some 57,000 clones, less than 75% seen once; the top ten hold about a tenth. The CDR3 is 13 residues long. After removal of 1 base from V and 7 bases from J, the junction contained 5 bases not matched to a gene. Germline V gene lookup returns CDR1 GTSNPN and CDR2 SVGIG (reference sequence). This rearrangement joins TRBV30 to TRBJ2-3, with 7 nucleotides matching TRBD2. The specimen was CD4+ T cells from blood, collected at the 22-month timepoint. This clonotype was sampled from a human patient who received a liver transplant. The graft donor may have given rise to some T cells. CDR3 loop: CAWSGAAGHTQYF. CDR3 DNA: TGTGCCTGGAGTGGGGCAGCGGGGCATACGCAGTATTTT.